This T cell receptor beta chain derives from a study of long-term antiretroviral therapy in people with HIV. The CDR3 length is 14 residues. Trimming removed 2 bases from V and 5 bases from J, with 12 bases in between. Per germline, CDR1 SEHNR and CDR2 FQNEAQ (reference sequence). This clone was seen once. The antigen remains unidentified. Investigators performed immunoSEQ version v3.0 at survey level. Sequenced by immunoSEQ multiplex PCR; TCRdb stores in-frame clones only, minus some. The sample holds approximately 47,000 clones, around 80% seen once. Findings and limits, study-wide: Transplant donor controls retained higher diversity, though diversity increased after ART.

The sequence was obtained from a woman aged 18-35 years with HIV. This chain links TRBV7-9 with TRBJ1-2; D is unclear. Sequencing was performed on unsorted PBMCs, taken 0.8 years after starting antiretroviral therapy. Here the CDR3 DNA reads TGTGCCAGCAGCTTAACTGGGAGGGATTATGGCTACACCTTC. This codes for CASSLTGRDYGYTF.